The T cell receptor (beta chain) under discussion was sequenced for a study of blood T cells in healthy people across ages. Study-wide results and caveats: The study could not conclusively compare naive and antigen-experienced cells, given its unsorted PBMCs. Greater diversity and more naive CD4+ cells were seen in long-lived donors than in aged donors.

A sample-barcoded 5' primer and a J-beta primer mix were used in a second PCR of about 7 to 12 cycles. TCRdb re-called the 5' RACE reads through MiXCR, storing one row per CDR3 protein. This sample carries roughly 680,000 distinct CDR3 sequences, roughly half of them seen once, and the ten largest clones take roughly 14%. This clonotype appeared a few times. As yet, its antigen is unknown. Approximately 9.7 milliliters was the volume of peripheral blood drawn from each donor. Sequencing used blood. This clonotype originated in a woman at least 80 years old in good health.

CDR3 protein: CASKYLEGRGNEQFF. The CDR3 nucleotides read TGTGCCAGCAAATATCTCGAGGGAAGGGGCAATGAGCAGTTCTTC. The chain couples TRBV27 to TRBJ2-1, with D perhaps matching TRBD1 or TRBD2 (5 bases each). The CDR3 is made up of 15 amino acids. With 7 bases removed from V and 6 bases from J, the gap between germline ends came to 19 bases. The germline V gene has CDR1 MNHEY and CDR2 SMNVEV (reference sequence).